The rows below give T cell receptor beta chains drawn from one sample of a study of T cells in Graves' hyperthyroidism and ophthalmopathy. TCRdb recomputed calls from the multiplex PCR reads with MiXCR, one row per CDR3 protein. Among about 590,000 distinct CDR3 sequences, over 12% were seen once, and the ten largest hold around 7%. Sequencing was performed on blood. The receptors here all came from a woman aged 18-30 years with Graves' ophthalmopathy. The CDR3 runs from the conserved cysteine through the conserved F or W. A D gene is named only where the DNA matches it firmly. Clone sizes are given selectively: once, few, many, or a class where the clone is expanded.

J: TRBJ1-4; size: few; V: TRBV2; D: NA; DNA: TGTGCCAGCAGCTTACCTGACCGGGGCTCGAGGGAAAAACTGTTTTTT; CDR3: CASSLPDRGSREKLFF
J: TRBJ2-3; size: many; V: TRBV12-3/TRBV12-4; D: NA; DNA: TGTGCCAGCAGTTTTTGGGTCTCTAGCACAGATACGCAGTATTTT; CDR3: CASSFWVSSTDTQYF
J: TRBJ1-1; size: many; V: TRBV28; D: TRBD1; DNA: TGTGCCAGCAGTGTACAGACAGGGGGTGATTTATTTCGAGCTTTCTTT; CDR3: CASSVQTGGDLFRAFF
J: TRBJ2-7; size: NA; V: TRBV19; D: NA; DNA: TGTGCCAGTAGTGTACAGGGCCGGGTAGAAGAGCAGTACTTC; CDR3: CASSVQGRVEEQYF
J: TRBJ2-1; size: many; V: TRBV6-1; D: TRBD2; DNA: TGTGCCAGCAGTCATCAGCCTGCCGGGACTAGCGGATTGAATGAGCAGTTCTTC; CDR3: CASSHQPAGTSGLNEQFF
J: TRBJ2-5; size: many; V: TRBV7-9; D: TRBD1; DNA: TGTGCCAAAGCAGGGGGTGGGCAAGAGACCCAGTACTTC; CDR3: CAKAGGGQETQYF
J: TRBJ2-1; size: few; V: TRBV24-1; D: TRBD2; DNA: TGTGCCACCAGTGATCTGGGACTAGCGGTCCAGCAGTTCTTC; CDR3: CATSDLGLAVQQFF
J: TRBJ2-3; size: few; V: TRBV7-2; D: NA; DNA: TGTGCCAGCAGCTTGGAGGGTGGGTGGACACGAGATACGCAGTATTTT; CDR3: CASSLEGGWTRDTQYF
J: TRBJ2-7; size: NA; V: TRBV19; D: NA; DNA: TGTGCCAGTAGTATTACCGATACCTACGAGCAGTACTTC; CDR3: CASSITDTYEQYF
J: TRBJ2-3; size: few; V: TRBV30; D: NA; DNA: TGTGCCTGGTCCCGGGGGCAGGGGTTTCTCAGAGATACGCAGTATTTT; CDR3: CAWSRGQGFLRDTQYF
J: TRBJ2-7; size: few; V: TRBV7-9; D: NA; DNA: TGTGCCAGCAGCCGGGGCCTCGAGCAGTACTTC; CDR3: CASSRGLEQYF
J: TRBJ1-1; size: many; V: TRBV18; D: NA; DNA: TGTGCCAGCTCACCACAGGGGGACACTGAAGCTTTCTTT; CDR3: CASSPQGDTEAFF
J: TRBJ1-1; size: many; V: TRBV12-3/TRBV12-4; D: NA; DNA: TGTGCCAGCAGTTTAATCACAAACACTGAAGCTTTCTTT; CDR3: CASSLITNTEAFF
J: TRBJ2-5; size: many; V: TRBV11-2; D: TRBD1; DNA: TGTGCCAGCAGCTTGGGACAGGGGAATGTCGCGACCCAGTACTTC; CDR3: CASSLGQGNVATQYF
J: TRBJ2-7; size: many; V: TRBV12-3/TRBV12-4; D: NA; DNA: TGTGCCAGCAGATCCACGGATTCTTTACTGGGGGAGCAGTACTTC; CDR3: CASRSTDSLLGEQYF
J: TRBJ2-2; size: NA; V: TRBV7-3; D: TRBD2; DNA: TGTGCCAGCAGCTTTACTAGCGGGAGGGCCGGCGGGGAGCTGTTTTTT; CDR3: CASSFTSGRAGGELFF
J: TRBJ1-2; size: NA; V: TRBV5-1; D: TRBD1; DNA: TGCGCCAGCAGCTGGGGGACAGGGGTTTTCTATGGCCACACCTTC; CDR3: CASSWGTGVFYGHTF
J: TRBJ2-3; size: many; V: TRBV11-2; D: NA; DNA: TGTGCCAGCAGCCCCGCGGACCGATTAGCGGCCACAGATACGCAGTATTTT; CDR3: CASSPADRLAATDTQYF
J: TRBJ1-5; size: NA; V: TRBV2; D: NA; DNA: TGTGCCAGCAATCCGGATGGCGCGACGAGCAATCAGCCCCAGCATTTT; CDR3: CASNPDGATSNQPQHF
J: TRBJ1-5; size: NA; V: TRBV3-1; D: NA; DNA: TGTGCCAGCAGCCAAGGGACAGCTCGAGGTCAGCCCCAGCATTTT; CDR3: CASSQGTARGQPQHF
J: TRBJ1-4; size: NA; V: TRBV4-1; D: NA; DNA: TGCGCCAGCAGCCAGGTTGTGTCTTGGGGAACTAATGAAAAACTGTTTTTT; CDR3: CASSQVVSWGTNEKLFF
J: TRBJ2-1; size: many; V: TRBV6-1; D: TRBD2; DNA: TGTGCCAGCAGTGCCGGGACTAGTAACAATGAGCAGTTCTTC; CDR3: CASSAGTSNNEQFF
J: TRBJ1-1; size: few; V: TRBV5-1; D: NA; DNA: TGCGCCAGCAGCCCGGGCTGGGACACTGAAGCTTTCTTT; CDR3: CASSPGWDTEAFF
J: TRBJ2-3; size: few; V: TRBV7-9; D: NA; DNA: TGTGCCAGCAGCTCCCCCGGTGGCTTCACAGATACGCAGTATTTT; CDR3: CASSSPGGFTDTQYF
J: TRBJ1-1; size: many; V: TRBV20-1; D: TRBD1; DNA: TGCAGTGCTAGAGTAGACAGGGGGAACACTGAAGCTTTCTTT; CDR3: CSARVDRGNTEAFF
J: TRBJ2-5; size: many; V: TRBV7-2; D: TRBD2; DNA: TGTGCCAGCAGCTCGCGACTAGCGGGAGGAAGTGAGACCCAGTACTTC; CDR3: CASSSRLAGGSETQYF
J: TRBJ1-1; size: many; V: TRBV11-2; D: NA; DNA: TGTGCCAGCAGCTGGCTAGGGGGCACTGAAGCTTTCTTT; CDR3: CASSWLGGTEAFF
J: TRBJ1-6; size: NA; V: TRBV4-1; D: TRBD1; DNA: TGCGCCAGCAGCCAGATGGGACAGAGGGGTTCACCCCTCCACTTT; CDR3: CASSQMGQRGSPLHF
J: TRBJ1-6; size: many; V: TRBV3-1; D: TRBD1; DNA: TGTGCCAGCAGCCAACTGGGACAGGAAGGATCACCCCTCCACTTT; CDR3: CASSQLGQEGSPLHF
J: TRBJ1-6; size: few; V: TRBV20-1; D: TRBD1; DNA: TGCAGTGCTAGAGATAGGTACAGGGGGCTGAATTCACCCCTCCACTTT; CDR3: CSARDRYRGLNSPLHF
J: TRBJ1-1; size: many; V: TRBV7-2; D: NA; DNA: TGTGCCAGCAGCACCCAACAGGGAGGTGCTGAAGCTTTCTTT; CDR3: CASSTQQGGAEAFF
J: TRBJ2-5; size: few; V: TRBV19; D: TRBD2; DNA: TGTGCCAGTAGTAAACTAGCGCACCAAGAGACCCAGTACTTC; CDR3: CASSKLAHQETQYF
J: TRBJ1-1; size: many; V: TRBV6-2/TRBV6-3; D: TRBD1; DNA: TGTGCCAGCAACAGCCGGGACAGCCCTGAAGCTTTCTTT; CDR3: CASNSRDSPEAFF
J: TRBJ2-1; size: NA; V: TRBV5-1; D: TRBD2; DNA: TGCGCCAGCAGGGCGGGAGGAGGTTATCTCAATGAGCAGTTCTTC; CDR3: CASRAGGGYLNEQFF
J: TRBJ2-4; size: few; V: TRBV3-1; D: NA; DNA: TGTGCCAGCAGCCTAAGCGGCATTCAGTACTTC; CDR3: CASSLSGIQYF
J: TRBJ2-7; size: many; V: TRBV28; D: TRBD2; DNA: TGTGCCAGCAGTTTATGGGCTAGCGGAACCTACGAGCAGTACTTC; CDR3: CASSLWASGTYEQYF
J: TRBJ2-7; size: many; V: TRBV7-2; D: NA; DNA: TGTGCCAGCAGCATCCTTCGCAGGGGACTATACGAGCAGTACTTC; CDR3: CASSILRRGLYEQYF
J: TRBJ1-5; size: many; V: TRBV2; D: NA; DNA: TGTGCCAGCAGTGAGGGTCAGTTTTCCTTTAGCAATCAGCCCCAGCATTTT; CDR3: CASSEGQFSFSNQPQHF
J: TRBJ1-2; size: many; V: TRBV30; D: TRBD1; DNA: TGTGCCTGGAGCCTCGGACAGGGTATTGGCTACACCTTC; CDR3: CAWSLGQGIGYTF
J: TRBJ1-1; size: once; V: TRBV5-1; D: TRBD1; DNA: TGCGCCAGCAGCCCTACCCAGGGGGGGTTCATGAACACTGGAGCTTTCTTT; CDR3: CASSPTQGGFMNTGAFF
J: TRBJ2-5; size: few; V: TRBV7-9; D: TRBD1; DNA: TGTGCCAGCAGCTTTTTACAGGGGGCTTCAGAGACCCAGTACTTC; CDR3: CASSFLQGASETQYF
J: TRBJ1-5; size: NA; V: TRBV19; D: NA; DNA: TGTGCCAGTAGTATAGTACAGTTCAATCAGCCCCAGCATTTT; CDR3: CASSIVQFNQPQHF
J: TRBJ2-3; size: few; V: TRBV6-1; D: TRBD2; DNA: TGTGCCAGCAGTCCTCTCGGAGCGGGAGACTCAGATACGCAGTATTTT; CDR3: CASSPLGAGDSDTQYF
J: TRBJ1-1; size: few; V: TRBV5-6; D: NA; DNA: TGTGCCAGCAGCTGGGTGGGAGATGAAGCTTTCTTT; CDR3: CASSWVGDEAFF
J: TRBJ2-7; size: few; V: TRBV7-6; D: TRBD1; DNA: TGTGCCAGCAGCTTATTAAGCCAGGGGGTCTCCTACAAGCAGTACTTC; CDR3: CASSLLSQGVSYKQYF
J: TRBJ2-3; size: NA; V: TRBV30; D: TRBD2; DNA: TGTGCCTGGAATTTCTTACGGGGTAGGGGGCTAGCGGGAGTCCCAGATACGCAGTATTTT; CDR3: CAWNFLRGRGLAGVPDTQYF
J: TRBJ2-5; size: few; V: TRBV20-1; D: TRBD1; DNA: TGCAGTGCTAGAGCGCTGGAGGCAGGGGGTGTGGAGACCCAGTACTTC; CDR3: CSARALEAGGVETQYF
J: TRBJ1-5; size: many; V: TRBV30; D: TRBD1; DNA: TGTGCCTGGAGATCAGGGGGATCGGGTCAGCCCCAGCATTTT; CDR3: CAWRSGGSGQPQHF
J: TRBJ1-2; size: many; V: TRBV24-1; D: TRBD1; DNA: TGTGCCACCAGTGAAAGGGGACAGGGCTATGGCTACACCTTC; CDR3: CATSERGQGYGYTF
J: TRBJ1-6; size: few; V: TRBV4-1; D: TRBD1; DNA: TGCGCCAGCAGCCAAGATCGGCAGGGGGCGACTAATTCACCCCTCCACTTT; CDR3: CASSQDRQGATNSPLHF
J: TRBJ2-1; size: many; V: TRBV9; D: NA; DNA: TGTGCCAGCAGCGCTCCCCTATTCGGCGGTCAGCAGTTCTTC; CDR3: CASSAPLFGGQQFF
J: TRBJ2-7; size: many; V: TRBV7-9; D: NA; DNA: TGTGCCAGCAGCGGTGTCGGCAGGGTTGACGAGCAGTACTTC; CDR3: CASSGVGRVDEQYF
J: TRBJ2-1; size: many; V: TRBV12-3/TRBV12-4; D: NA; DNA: TGTGCCAGTCGCCCGGGGAGCCCCTACAATGAGCAGTTCTTC; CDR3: CASRPGSPYNEQFF
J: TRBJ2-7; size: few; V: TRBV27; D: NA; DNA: TGTGCCAGCAGTATCCAGGGAGGCCACGAGCAGTACTTC; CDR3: CASSIQGGHEQYF
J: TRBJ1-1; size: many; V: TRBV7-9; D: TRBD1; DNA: TGTGCCAGCAGCTTCCGGGACAGGGGTGCTGAAGCTTTCTTT; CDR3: CASSFRDRGAEAFF
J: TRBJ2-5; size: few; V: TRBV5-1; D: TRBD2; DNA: TGCGCCAGCAGTAGCGGGAGCGGCGAGACCCAGTACTTC; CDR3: CASSSGSGETQYF
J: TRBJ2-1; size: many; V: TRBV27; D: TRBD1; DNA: TGTGCCAGCATTGGGACAGTTAATGAGCAGTTCTTC; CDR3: CASIGTVNEQFF
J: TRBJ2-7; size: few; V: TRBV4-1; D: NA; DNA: TGCGCCAGCAGCCATCCGGGAGAGGCCTACGAGCAGTACTTC; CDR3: CASSHPGEAYEQYF